Listed below are T cell receptor beta chains from one sample, sequenced in a study of regulatory T cells in long-lasting Graves disease. TCRdb fed the multiplex PCR reads into MiXCR, producing one record per CDR3 protein. Here the sample spans 550,000 to 650,000 distinct CDR3 sequences, 15% to 20% being singletons. These same records also appear under a second study, on T cells in Graves' hyperthyroidism and ophthalmopathy.

Sequenced material: peripheral blood mononuclear cells (PBMCs), taken at new diagnosis, from a patient treated with antithyroid drugs. The origin of the receptors is a man younger than 35 with Graves disease. CDR3s include the opening cysteine and the closing phenylalanine or tryptophan. A D gene is named only where the DNA matches it firmly. Size values are once, few and many counts, or a class for expanded clones, and some rows have none.

11	TRBJ2-7	TRBV27	.	many	CASGLSYEQYF	TGTGCCAGCGGCCTATCCTACGAGCAGTACTTC
17	TRBJ2-3	TRBV11-2	TRBD2	many	CASSLGTSGRLSDTQYF	TGTGCCAGCAGCTTGGGGACTAGCGGGAGGCTCTCAGATACGCAGTATTTT
15	TRBJ2-5	TRBV6-2/TRBV6-3	.	many	CASSYSPGVQETQYF	TGTGCCAGCAGTTACTCGCCAGGGGTTCAAGAGACCCAGTACTTC
16	TRBJ2-7	TRBV12-3/TRBV12-4	TRBD1	many	CASSSSQGQGRVKQYF	TGTGCCAGCAGTTCCTCCCAGGGACAGGGAAGGGTCAAGCAATACTTC
14	TRBJ1-2	TRBV3-1	.	many	CASSQDGIWSGYTF	TGTGCCAGCAGCCAAGACGGGATTTGGAGCGGCTACACCTTC
14	TRBJ2-7	TRBV27	.	.	CASSLSESAYEQYF	TGTGCCAGCAGTCTCTCAGAATCCGCCTACGAGCAGTACTTC
16	TRBJ2-5	TRBV20-1	TRBD2	few	CSAREGTSGAIETQYF	TGCAGTGCTAGAGAGGGGACTAGCGGAGCTATAGAGACCCAGTACTTC
15	TRBJ2-7	TRBV20-1	TRBD1	few	CSAAPGTGPTYEQYF	TGCAGTGCTGCCCCGGGGACAGGGCCCACCTACGAGCAGTACTTC
18	TRBJ2-5	TRBV4-1	.	few	CASSQSDPYGSPQETQYF	TGCGCCAGCAGCCAATCCGACCCATACGGGAGCCCCCAAGAGACCCAGTACTTC
14	TRBJ2-7	TRBV2	.	many	CASSGRDTGYEQYF	TGTGCCAGCAGTGGGCGGGACACCGGCTACGAGCAGTACTTC
13	TRBJ2-7	TRBV5-1	.	many	CASSLVPDDEQYF	TGCGCCAGCAGCTTGGTCCCAGACGACGAGCAGTACTTC
15	TRBJ2-7	TRBV20-1	TRBD1	.	CSARSGTGASYEQYF	TGCAGTGCTAGGTCCGGGACAGGAGCATCCTACGAGCAGTACTTC
14	TRBJ2-7	TRBV6-2/TRBV6-3	TRBD2	few	CASSYVAGLYEQYF	TGTGCCAGCAGTTACGTAGCGGGACTCTACGAGCAGTACTTC
14	TRBJ1-1	TRBV6-5	TRBD1	many	CASSYTDRVFEAFF	TGTGCCAGCAGTTACACCGACAGGGTCTTTGAAGCTTTCTTT
13	TRBJ1-5	TRBV5-5	.	many	CASSLGWFQPQHF	TGTGCCAGCAGCTTGGGCTGGTTTCAGCCCCAGCATTTT
16	TRBJ1-3	TRBV7-9	TRBD1	few	CASSRFTGGSGNTIYF	TGTGCCAGCAGCAGATTCACAGGGGGCTCTGGAAACACCATATATTTT
13	TRBJ2-3	TRBV29-1	.	.	CSVEAGSTDTQYF	TGCAGCGTTGAAGCGGGGAGCACAGATACGCAGTATTTT
14	TRBJ2-7	TRBV3-1	.	many	CASSQHGTPYEQYF	TGTGCCAGCAGTCAACACGGGACTCCCTACGAGCAGTACTTC
16	TRBJ2-1	TRBV9	TRBD2	few	CASSVGGTSGYNEQFF	TGTGCCAGCAGCGTAGGAGGGACTAGCGGTTACAATGAGCAGTTCTTC
14	TRBJ2-1	TRBV20-1	TRBD1	.	CSASEGPTGGEQFF	TGCAGTGCTAGTGAGGGGCCAACAGGGGGTGAGCAGTTCTTC
12	TRBJ2-3	TRBV10-3	.	.	CATGQNTDTQYF	TGTGCCACCGGACAGAACACAGATACGCAGTATTTT
13	TRBJ2-5	TRBV2	TRBD2	many	CASKLAGGETQYF	TGTGCCAGCAAGCTAGCGGGAGGGGAGACCCAGTACTTC
14	TRBJ1-5	TRBV2	.	many	CASSGSLRDQPQHF	TGTGCCAGCAGTGGGAGCCTAAGGGATCAGCCCCAGCATTTT
15	TRBJ2-1	TRBV12-5	.	few	CASGGGASSYNEQFF	TGTGCTAGTGGAGGTGGCGCGAGCTCCTACAATGAGCAGTTCTTC
15	TRBJ2-1	TRBV7-9	TRBD2	few	CASSRSGRHYNEQFF	TGTGCCAGCAGCAGGAGCGGGAGACACTACAATGAGCAGTTCTTC
14	TRBJ2-7	TRBV7-2	.	few	CASSIPGGPHEQYF	TGTGCCAGCAGCATACCCGGAGGGCCACACGAGCAGTACTTC
13	TRBJ1-6	TRBV29-1	.	.	CSVGGGDNSPLHF	TGCAGCGTCGGGGGGGGAGATAATTCACCCCTCCACTTT
10	TRBJ2-7	TRBV3-1	.	few	CASSPLWEYF	TGTGCCAGCAGCCCCCTATGGGAGTACTTC
12	TRBJ2-7	TRBV12-3/TRBV12-4	TRBD2	many	CASNQGGYEQYF	TGTGCCAGCAATCAGGGAGGGTACGAGCAGTACTTC
16	TRBJ1-6	TRBV2	TRBD1	few	CASSEAQTGFASPLHF	TGTGCCAGCAGTGAAGCGCAGACAGGGTTTGCTTCACCCCTCCACTTT
14	TRBJ2-3	TRBV20-1	.	.	CSVVETGGLDTQYF	TGCAGTGTGGTTGAGACTGGGGGTCTAGATACGCAGTATTTT
14	TRBJ2-1	TRBV12-3/TRBV12-4	.	many	CASSFLRGLDEQFF	TGTGCCAGCAGTTTCCTCCGTGGGTTGGATGAGCAGTTCTTC
12	TRBJ1-2	TRBV12-3/TRBV12-4	TRBD1	.	CASSWDRAGYTF	TGTGCCAGCAGTTGGGACAGGGCAGGCTACACCTTC
12	TRBJ2-7	TRBV20-1	TRBD2	many	CSLTSGKSKQYF	TGCAGCCTGACTAGCGGGAAGTCTAAGCAGTACTTC